The present T cell receptor beta chain was sequenced within a study of CD8 T cells in ankylosing spondylitis. Study findings and constraints: Those disease-linked clones were CD8+; they were also relatively rare in peripheral blood. Seemingly distinctive of ankylosing spondylitis blood was a TCR beta motif formed by eight highly homologous variants. In ankylosing spondylitis patients, matched synovial fluid reportedly showed significant enrichment of disease-linked clones. Before this, some motif variants had been reported in reactive arthritis synovial fluid and blood.

As to this clonotype: What it recognizes is unknown.

The CDR3 totals 14 residues. Losses at the gene ends were 5 bases for V and 6 bases for J; bases not matched to a gene: 10. CDR1 and CDR2 from the germline V gene are SGHRS and YFSETQ. Library preparation for TCR beta used quantitative 5'-RACE with molecular barcodes. TCRdb recomputed calls from the 5' RACE reads with MiXCR, one row per CDR3 protein. The repertoire holds under 950,000 distinct CDR3 sequences, with 15% to 20% as singletons. The origin of this receptor is a male donor with ankylosing spondylitis. The chain combines TRBV5-1 with TRBJ1-2; 7 bases agree with TRBD1. The sample consisted of blood, either unsorted or a sorted T cell fraction (not recorded which). CDR3 protein: CASRLPGTEHGYTF. Here the CDR3 DNA reads TGCGCCAGCAGACTACCGGGGACAGAACATGGCTACACCTTC. The full variable domain, with the rest looked up from reference TRBV5-1 and TRBJ1-2, is KAGVTQTPRYLIKTRGQQVTLSCSPISGHRSVSWYQQTPGQGLQFLFEYFSETQRNKGNFPGRFSGRQFSNSRSEMNVSTLELGDSALYLCASRLPGTEHGYTFGSGTRLTVV.